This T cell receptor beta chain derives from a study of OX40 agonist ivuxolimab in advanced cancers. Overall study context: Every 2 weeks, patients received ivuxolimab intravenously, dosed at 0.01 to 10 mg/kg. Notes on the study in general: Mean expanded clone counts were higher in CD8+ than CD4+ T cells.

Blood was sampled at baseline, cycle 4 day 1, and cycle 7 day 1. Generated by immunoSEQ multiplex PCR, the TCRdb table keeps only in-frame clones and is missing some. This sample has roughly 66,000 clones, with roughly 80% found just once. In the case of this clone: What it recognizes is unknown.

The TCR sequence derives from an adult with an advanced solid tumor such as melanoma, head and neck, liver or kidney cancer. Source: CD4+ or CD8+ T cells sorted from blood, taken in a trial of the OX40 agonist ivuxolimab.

CDR3 in amino acids: CASSVGTGGSYEQYF. The CDR3 DNA sequence: TGTGCCAGCAGCGTCGGGACTGGCGGCTCCTACGAGCAGTACTTC. This chain joins TRBV7-8 and TRBJ2-7, with D tentatively TRBD2 (6 bases). V was trimmed by 5 bases and J by 0 bases, leaving 14 bases between them. Germline CDR1 reads SGHVS; CDR2 reads FQNEAQ. This CDR3 contains 15 residues.